This TCR beta chain derives from a study of cytomegalovirus exposure and HLA in healthy donors. The PCR ran on 60 Vbeta and 13 Jbeta primers. Profiling relied on immunoSEQ multiplex PCR, and the TCRdb table lists in-frame clones only, not all of them. The repertoire holds 120,000 or so clones, with about 80% as singletons. Deletions cut 5 bases from V and 2 bases from J, with 14 bases between. The CDR3 consists of 15 residues. CDR1 and CDR2 from the germline V gene are LNHDA and SQIVND (reference sequence). The sample taken for sequencing was PBMCs. The receptor's source is a woman aged 50 to 65 in good health and CMV-seropositive. The chain has TRBV19 and TRBJ2-3; D is perhaps TRBD2 (5 bases). CDR3 bases: TGTGCCAGTAGTTTTTCAGGAGGTAACACAGATACGCAGTATTTT. Protein sequence: CASSFSGGNTDTQYF.